The 10 T cell receptor beta chains given below trace back to one sample, sequenced in a study of T cell repertoires in cytomegalovirus infection. Using its own MiXCR run on the reads, TCRdb lists one record per CDR3 protein. Here the sample spans around 290,000 distinct CDR3 sequences, roughly 24% being singletons. Material for sequencing was PBMCs. Receptors were obtained from a human donor in good health (CMV status not recorded). Some clones in this sample may be carry-over from other donors' samples.

The rearrangement joins TRBV7-9 to TRBJ1-2; no definite D call. V lost 2 bases, J lost 7 bases, and 11 bases lay in between. Germline-derived CDR1 and CDR2 are SEHNR and FQNEAQ (reference sequence). This CDR3 region has 13 residues. The CDR3 here is CASSLIDEGGYTF. CDR3 DNA sequence: TGTGCCAGCAGCTTAATAGACGAGGGTGGCTACACCTTC.

This clonotype was counted only a few times. This chain uses TRBV6-4 with TRBJ2-2, with D possibly TRBD2 on 5 matching bases. Deletions cut 3 bases from V and 8 bases from J, with 13 bases between. This CDR3 comprises 14 residues. Germline CDR1 is MRHNA and CDR2 is SNTAGT. The CDR3 DNA sequence: TGTGCCAGCAGTGAGGCTAGCCCCTCGGGGGAGCTGTTTTTT. Translated: CASSEASPSGELFF.

The chain couples TRBV20-1 to TRBJ2-3, with TRBD2 matching over 12 bases. J lost 0 bases, V lost 6 bases, and 4 bases had no gene match. Looked up from germline, CDR1 is DFQATT and CDR2 is SNEGSKA (reference sequence). The CDR3 contains 15 residues. The CDR3 nucleotides are TGCAGTGCCTGGACTAGCGGGGATAGCACAGATACGCAGTATTTT. Translating gives CSAWTSGDSTDTQYF.

Remarks on this clonotype: Relative to the germline gene, one junction end is altered; a read error may explain this. The chain is built from TRBV12-3 or TRBV12-4 and TRBJ1-5; D is unclear. There are 13 residues in the CDR3. DNA for the CDR3: TGTGCCAGCAGGTTAGATGGGGTTTTGACCCAGCATTTT. Translation gives CASRLDGVLTQHF.

This clonotype has at least ten counts. The chain has TRBV11-1 and TRBJ2-1; possible D gene TRBD2, 6 bases. There are 15 residues in the CDR3. Trimming left V 1 base short and J 4 bases short, with 11 bases between. Germline-derived CDR1 and CDR2 are SGHAT and FQDESV (reference sequence). The CDR3 nucleotides read TGTGCCAGCAGCTTAGAACCGGGAGCATACAATGAGCAGTTCTTC. It encodes CASSLEPGAYNEQFF.

This rearrangement joins TRBV28 to TRBJ1-2; D remains ambiguous. Germline CDR1 is MDHEN and CDR2 is SYDVKM. V lost 3 bases to trimming and J lost 7 bases, with 12 bases between them. The CDR3 is 13 residues long. In DNA form, the CDR3 reads TGTGCCAGCAGTTTGGTGGGGTTGTCTGGCTACACCTTC. Translating gives CASSLVGLSGYTF.

The chain employs TRBV25-1 and TRBJ1-4; possibly TRBD1 for D (6 bases). Trimming took off 0 bases at V and 8 bases at J, with 13 bases between the two ends. Germline CDR1 reads MGHDK; CDR2 reads SYGVNS. This CDR3 has 15 residues. This CDR3 reads CASSEYRGGEEKLFF. CDR3 DNA: TGTGCCAGCAGTGAATATCGGGGGGGCGAAGAAAAACTGTTTTTT.

This sequence joins TRBV7-9 and TRBJ1-2; D is unresolved. Germline CDR1 and CDR2: SEHNR and FQNEAQ (reference sequence). The ends were cut back, 1 base at V and 2 bases at J, with 5 bases in the middle. The CDR3 covers 13 residues. CDR3 loop: CASSLEYNYGYTF. Here the CDR3 DNA reads TGTGCCAGCAGCTTAGAATACAACTATGGCTACACCTTC.

The rearrangement links TRBV27 to TRBJ1-2, with D tentatively TRBD1 (5 bases). The CDR3 has 15 residues. Trimming left V 7 bases short and J 8 bases short, with 23 bases between. Germline CDR1 MNHEY, CDR2 SMNVEV (reference sequence). This CDR3 reads CASKGSTVPSGGYTF. CDR3 DNA: TGTGCCAGCAAGGGTTCGACAGTACCCTCCGGAGGCTACACCTTC.

This clonotype has only a few counts. The genes are TRBV10-3 and TRBJ1-1; TRBD1 matches 12 bases. Unmatched junction bases numbered 4, after V lost 6 bases and J lost 5 bases. CDR1 is ENHRY and CDR2 is SYGVKD in the germline V gene. This CDR3 spans 14 amino acids. The CDR3 protein is CAISVGQGATEAFF. CDR3 in DNA: TGTGCCATCAGCGTGGGACAGGGGGCGACTGAAGCTTTCTTT.